A selection of T cell receptor beta chains follows, all from one sample in a study of blood T cell repertoires in COVID-19. Clones were read by immunoSEQ multiplex PCR, and TCRdb kept only the in-frame ones, dropping some. The data show about 120,000 clones, with 85% to 90% seen just once and approximately 10% held by the top ten. Sequenced input: peripheral blood. These receptors all come from a man aged 80 or over with acute or convalescent COVID-19. CDR3s include the opening cysteine and the closing phenylalanine or tryptophan. Each record gives: CDR3 protein, CDR3 DNA, J gene, V gene, D gene, clone size. A D gene is named only where the DNA matches it firmly. A row's size may be missing; if present it is once, few, many or a size class.

cdr3_aa: CASSQGAVTNTGELFF; cdr3_nt: TGTGCCAGCAGTCAAGGAGCTGTCACGAACACCGGGGAGCTGTTTTTT; j_call: TRBJ2-2; v_call: TRBV7-9; d_call: NA; clone_size: NA
cdr3_aa: CASSLLAGGEQFF; cdr3_nt: TGTGCCAGCAGCCTGCTAGCGGGAGGCGAGCAGTTCTTC; j_call: TRBJ2-1; v_call: TRBV3-1/TRBV3-2; d_call: TRBD2; clone_size: NA
cdr3_aa: CASTLGTSGREQYF; cdr3_nt: TGTGCCAGCACTCTCGGGACTAGCGGGCGAGAGCAGTACTTC; j_call: TRBJ2-7; v_call: TRBV3-1/TRBV3-2; d_call: TRBD2; clone_size: NA
cdr3_aa: CASSQEGTGGEGGGYTF; cdr3_nt: TGCGCCAGCAGCCAAGAGGGGACAGGGGGCGAAGGGGGTGGCTACACCTTC; j_call: TRBJ1-2; v_call: TRBV4-3; d_call: TRBD1; clone_size: NA
cdr3_aa: CASSQEVGTLGQGGGELFF; cdr3_nt: TGCGCCAGCAGCCAAGAAGTCGGGACCTTGGGACAGGGTGGGGGGGAGCTGTTTTTT; j_call: TRBJ2-2; v_call: TRBV4-1; d_call: TRBD1; clone_size: NA
cdr3_aa: CASSGFDRHGGAADTQYF; cdr3_nt: TGTGCCAGCTCAGGGTTCGATCGACACGGGGGGGCGGCAGATACGCAGTATTTT; j_call: TRBJ2-3; v_call: TRBV18; d_call: TRBD2; clone_size: NA
cdr3_aa: CASKAGGQDQPQHF; cdr3_nt: TGTGCCAGCAAAGCGGGCGGCCAAGATCAGCCCCAGCATTTT; j_call: TRBJ1-5; v_call: TRBV2; d_call: NA; clone_size: NA
cdr3_aa: CASSSLREGDTQYF; cdr3_nt: TGCGCCAGCAGCTCCTTGCGGGAGGGGGATACGCAGTATTTT; j_call: TRBJ2-3; v_call: TRBV5-1; d_call: TRBD2; clone_size: NA
cdr3_aa: CASSPGQGSQPQHF; cdr3_nt: TGTGCCAGCAGCCCGGGACAGGGTAGCCAGCCCCAGCATTTT; j_call: TRBJ1-5; v_call: TRBV28; d_call: TRBD1; clone_size: NA
cdr3_aa: CSVLDSYNSPLHF; cdr3_nt: TGCAGCGTTTTGGACAGCTATAATTCACCCCTCCACTTT; j_call: TRBJ1-6; v_call: TRBV29-1; d_call: NA; clone_size: NA
cdr3_aa: CASSIGGRSNYGYTF; cdr3_nt: TGTGCCAGTAGTATAGGCGGCAGATCTAACTATGGCTACACCTTC; j_call: TRBJ1-2; v_call: TRBV19; d_call: NA; clone_size: NA
cdr3_aa: CSFALAGGSHEQYF; cdr3_nt: TGCAGCTTCGCGCTAGCGGGAGGTTCCCACGAGCAGTACTTC; j_call: TRBJ2-7; v_call: TRBV29-1; d_call: TRBD2; clone_size: NA
cdr3_aa: CASAGLAGGGEQFF; cdr3_nt: TGCGCCAGCGCAGGACTAGCGGGAGGCGGTGAGCAGTTCTTC; j_call: TRBJ2-1; v_call: TRBV4-1; d_call: TRBD2; clone_size: NA
cdr3_aa: CASSLLPRDFGEAFF; cdr3_nt: TGCGCCAGCAGCTTGTTGCCCAGGGATTTTGGTGAAGCTTTCTTT; j_call: TRBJ1-1; v_call: TRBV5-1; d_call: NA; clone_size: NA
cdr3_aa: CASSLETGGFRNSPLHF; cdr3_nt: TGTGCCAGCAGCTTGGAGACAGGGGGCTTTAGGAATTCACCCCTCCACTTT; j_call: TRBJ1-6; v_call: TRBV13; d_call: TRBD1; clone_size: NA
cdr3_aa: CASSITIGTGGSSVPYGYTF; cdr3_nt: TGTGCCAGTAGTATCACTATCGGGACAGGGGGAAGTAGCGTTCCCTATGGCTACACCTTC; j_call: TRBJ1-2; v_call: TRBV19; d_call: TRBD1; clone_size: NA
cdr3_aa: CASSSATTGQVYYGYTF; cdr3_nt: TGTGCCAGCAGCTCGGCTACTACGGGACAGGTCTACTATGGCTACACCTTC; j_call: TRBJ1-2; v_call: TRBV28; d_call: TRBD1; clone_size: NA
cdr3_aa: CASSKTGLEEKLFF; cdr3_nt: TGCGCCAGCAGCAAAACAGGGTTGGAGGAAAAACTGTTTTTT; j_call: TRBJ1-4; v_call: TRBV5-1; d_call: NA; clone_size: NA
cdr3_aa: CASRKGAADTQYF; cdr3_nt: TGTGCCAGCAGAAAGGGGGCAGCAGATACGCAGTATTTT; j_call: TRBJ2-3; v_call: TRBV3-1/TRBV3-2; d_call: TRBD1; clone_size: NA
cdr3_aa: CASCGTAASGYTF; cdr3_nt: TGTGCCAGCTGCGGGACAGCGGCATCTGGCTACACCTTC; j_call: TRBJ1-2; v_call: TRBV2; d_call: TRBD1; clone_size: NA
cdr3_aa: CSARASGPRYF; cdr3_nt: TGCAGTGCTAGGGCTAGCGGCCCAAGGTACTTC; j_call: TRBJ2-5; v_call: TRBV20-1; d_call: TRBD2; clone_size: NA
cdr3_aa: CASSPNLAPLHF; cdr3_nt: TGTGCCAGCAGCCCTAACCTTGCCCCCCTCCACTTT; j_call: TRBJ1-6; v_call: TRBV3-1/TRBV3-2; d_call: NA; clone_size: once
cdr3_aa: CASSEPAGNTGELFF; cdr3_nt: TGTGCCAGCAGTGAACCGGCAGGGAACACCGGGGAGCTGTTTTTT; j_call: TRBJ2-2; v_call: TRBV6-1; d_call: NA; clone_size: NA
cdr3_aa: CASSSRVGGYTF; cdr3_nt: TGTGCCAGCAGCTCCAGGGTCGGTGGCTACACCTTC; j_call: TRBJ1-2; v_call: TRBV7-2; d_call: NA; clone_size: NA
cdr3_aa: CASSPTTGRGKTQYF; cdr3_nt: TGTGCCAGCAGCCCCACGACGGGCAGGGGAAAGACCCAGTACTTC; j_call: TRBJ2-5; v_call: TRBV5-4; d_call: NA; clone_size: NA
cdr3_aa: CASSLDQTGELFF; cdr3_nt: TGTGCCAGCAGCTTAGACCAGACCGGGGAGCTGTTTTTT; j_call: TRBJ2-2; v_call: TRBV7-9; d_call: NA; clone_size: NA
cdr3_aa: CASSQGTNSRNTIYF; cdr3_nt: TGTGCCAGCAGCCAGGGCACCAACTCTAGAAACACCATATATTTT; j_call: TRBJ1-3; v_call: TRBV3-1/TRBV3-2; d_call: NA; clone_size: NA
cdr3_aa: CASSTTGGIDNEQFF; cdr3_nt: TGTGCCAGCAGTACTACAGGGGGCATCGACAATGAGCAGTTCTTC; j_call: TRBJ2-1; v_call: TRBV7-9; d_call: TRBD1; clone_size: NA